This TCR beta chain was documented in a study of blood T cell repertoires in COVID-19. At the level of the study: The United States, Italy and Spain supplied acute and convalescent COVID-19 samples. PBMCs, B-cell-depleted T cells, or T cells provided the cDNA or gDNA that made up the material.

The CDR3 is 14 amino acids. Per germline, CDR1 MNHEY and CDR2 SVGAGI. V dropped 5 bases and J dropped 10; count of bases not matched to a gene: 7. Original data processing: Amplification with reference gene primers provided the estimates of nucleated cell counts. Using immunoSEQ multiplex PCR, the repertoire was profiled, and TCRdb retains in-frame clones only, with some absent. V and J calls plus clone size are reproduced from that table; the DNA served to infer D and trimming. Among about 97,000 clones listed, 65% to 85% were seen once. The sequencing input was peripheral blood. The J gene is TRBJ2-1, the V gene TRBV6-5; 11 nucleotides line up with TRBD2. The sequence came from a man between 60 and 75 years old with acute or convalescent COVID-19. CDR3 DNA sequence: TGTGCCAGCAGTAAAACTAGCGGGAGTTTAGAGCAGTTCTTC. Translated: CASSKTSGSLEQFF.